The rows below give T cell receptor beta chains drawn from one sample of a study of blood T cell repertoires in COVID-19. Data came from immunoSEQ multiplex PCR; TCRdb stores just in-frame clones and leaves some out. The table records under 300,000 clones, about 88% of them present only once. The material sequenced was peripheral blood. The receptors originated from a woman in her thirties or forties who had recovered from COVID-19. The CDR3 runs from the conserved cysteine through the conserved F or W. The D gene is left open where the match is weak. Clone sizes are given selectively: once, few, many, or a class where the clone is expanded.

DNA	CDR3	V	J	size	D
TGTGCCACCAGTAAAGGGTCAGGGAATCAGCCCCAGCATTTT	CATSKGSGNQPQHF	TRBV24-1	TRBJ1-5	NA	NA
TGTGCCAGCAGCGGTGGGGGGGAATTCGGGACCCAGTACTTC	CASSGGGEFGTQYF	TRBV11-3	TRBJ2-5	NA	TRBD2
TGTGCCAGCCGTGTGGGGGGAGCTAACTATGGCTACACCTTC	CASRVGGANYGYTF	TRBV27	TRBJ1-2	once	NA
TGTGCCAGCAGCTTTATCCAGGGGGCAAACTATGGCTACACCTTC	CASSFIQGANYGYTF	TRBV7-2	TRBJ1-2	NA	TRBD1
TGTGCCAGTAGTACGTACAGGGGGACTAATGAAAAACTGTTTTTT	CASSTYRGTNEKLFF	TRBV19	TRBJ1-4	NA	TRBD1
TGTGCCAGCGCCCCGGGGAGCAATCAGCCCCAGCATTTT	CASAPGSNQPQHF	TRBV5-5	TRBJ1-5	NA	NA
TGTGCCAGCAGCCTCAACAGGGGTGGGTTTAACAATCAGCCCCAGCATTTT	CASSLNRGGFNNQPQHF	TRBV7-2	TRBJ1-5	NA	TRBD1
TGTGCCAGCAGCCAATTCAGGGGAATCGAGGGAAACACCATATATTTT	CASSQFRGIEGNTIYF	TRBV16	TRBJ1-3	NA	NA
TGCGCCAGCCGACAGGGGGAACAGGCTCCCCTCTCCTACGAGCAGTACTTC	CASRQGEQAPLSYEQYF	TRBV23-1	TRBJ2-7	NA	TRBD1
TGTGCCAGCAGTTACTCGACAAATCCCAATCAGCCCCAGCATTTT	CASSYSTNPNQPQHF	TRBV6-6	TRBJ1-5	NA	NA
TGTGCCAGCAGCTCCCGACAGGGGGCGATTCACACCGGGGAGCTGTTTTTT	CASSSRQGAIHTGELFF	TRBV11-3	TRBJ2-2	NA	TRBD1
TGTGCCAGTAGCCAACAATTTCTAGCGGGATTCGGAGAGACCCAGTACTTC	CASSQQFLAGFGETQYF	TRBV19	TRBJ2-5	NA	TRBD2
TGTGCCAGCAGGTCTCTAGCGGGAGGAACCTACGAGCAGTACTTC	CASRSLAGGTYEQYF	TRBV28	TRBJ2-7	NA	TRBD2
TGTGCCAGCAGCCCCAGGGGCGGATACTACGAGCAGTACTTC	CASSPRGGYYEQYF	TRBV7-9	TRBJ2-7	NA	NA
TGTGCCAGCAGCGTGGGGAGGGGAGCCTATGGCTACACCTTC	CASSVGRGAYGYTF	TRBV9	TRBJ1-2	NA	NA
TGTGCCAGCAGTCAGGACAGGGCTCCTTTCAATGAGCAGTTCTTC	CASSQDRAPFNEQFF	TRBV6-4	TRBJ2-1	once	TRBD1
TGTGCCAGTAGTATAGATTGGGACAGGGGGCTTTCAGGTGCTTTCTTT	CASSIDWDRGLSGAFF	TRBV19	TRBJ1-1	NA	TRBD1
TGTGCCAGCAGGGATAGCGGGGGAGTCTACGAGCAGTACTTC	CASRDSGGVYEQYF	TRBV28	TRBJ2-7	NA	TRBD2
TGTGCCAGCAGCTTAGTTCCGGGAGGCAGCACAGATACGCAGTATTTT	CASSLVPGGSTDTQYF	TRBV11-2	TRBJ2-3	NA	TRBD2
TGTGCCAGCAGACAGGGCAATAACTATGGCTACACCTTC	CASRQGNNYGYTF	TRBV28	TRBJ1-2	NA	NA
TGTGCCAGCAGTGAGCTCCCGACAGTCTCCTACAATGAGCAGTTCTTC	CASSELPTVSYNEQFF	TRBV2	TRBJ2-1	once	NA
TGTGCCAGCAGTGAAAGGAGGACAGGCTCTGGAAACACCATATATTTT	CASSERRTGSGNTIYF	TRBV6-1	TRBJ1-3	NA	TRBD1
TGTGCCAGTAGTATCCCCTTCGCGAGCGGCTACACCTTC	CASSIPFASGYTF	TRBV19	TRBJ1-2	NA	NA
TGTGCCAGCAGCTTAGGGGACAGGGGCCCAGATACGCAGTATTTT	CASSLGDRGPDTQYF	TRBV7-9	TRBJ2-3	NA	TRBD1
TGTGCCAGCAGCGTCGGGCTAGCGGGAGGTAGGGATGAGCAGTTCTTC	CASSVGLAGGRDEQFF	TRBV9	TRBJ2-1	NA	TRBD2
TGTGCCAGCAGGGGCTACTACCAAGAGACCCAGTACTTC	CASRGYYQETQYF	TRBV2	TRBJ2-5	once	NA
TGTGCCAGCAGACGACAGGGGGACGGGGAGCTGTTTTTT	CASRRQGDGELFF	TRBV6-1	TRBJ2-2	NA	TRBD1
TGTGCCACCAGTGAGGGACAGTACACCGGGGAGCTGTTTTTT	CATSEGQYTGELFF	TRBV24-1	TRBJ2-2	NA	TRBD1
TGTGCCAGTAGTATCCCAGGGGGCGCCTCTGGAAACACCATATATTTT	CASSIPGGASGNTIYF	TRBV19	TRBJ1-3	NA	TRBD1
TGCGCCAGCAGCCAAGATGGGACTAGCGGGAGTCTCAATGAGCAGTTCTTC	CASSQDGTSGSLNEQFF	TRBV4-1	TRBJ2-1	NA	TRBD2
TGTGCCAGCAGCCCGGAAGGAAGGGGATGGGGAGCCAAAAACATTCAGTACTTC	CASSPEGRGWGAKNIQYF	TRBV7-9	TRBJ2-4	NA	NA
TGTGCCTGGACTAGGACTAGCCCATCCGATACGCAGTATTTT	CAWTRTSPSDTQYF	TRBV30	TRBJ2-3	NA	TRBD2
TGTGCCAGCAGTTACCTGACTAGCGGGGGGGCCCGGTTCTTC	CASSYLTSGGARFF	TRBV6-5	TRBJ2-1	NA	TRBD2
TGTGCCAGTAGTGGGGCTTCAGATACGCAGTATTTT	CASSGASDTQYF	TRBV19	TRBJ2-3	NA	NA
TGTGCCAGCAGCTTAACAGGGGCGAGGGACTATGGCTACACCTTC	CASSLTGARDYGYTF	TRBV7-2	TRBJ1-2	NA	TRBD1
TGTGCCAGCAGCCCAGCAGGGTCTTCCTACAATGAGCAGTTCTTC	CASSPAGSSYNEQFF	TRBV28	TRBJ2-1	NA	NA
TGTGCCAGCAGCCCACGACTAGCGGGAGGAGATACGCAGTATTTT	CASSPRLAGGDTQYF	TRBV7-2	TRBJ2-3	NA	TRBD2
TGTGCCAGCAGCTCGGTCGACAGGCCCTTCTCCTACAATGAGCAGTTCTTC	CASSSVDRPFSYNEQFF	TRBV7-2	TRBJ2-1	NA	NA
TGTGCCAGCAGCGGAGGCGGCTACACCTTC	CASSGGGYTF	TRBV12-3/TRBV12-4	TRBJ1-2	NA	NA
TGCGCCAGCAGCCCATATGGGGCGGGGTACTATGGCTACACCTTC	CASSPYGAGYYGYTF	TRBV4-3	TRBJ1-2	NA	NA
TGTGCCAGCAGGCCGACGGGACAGCTCTCTGGAAACACCATATATTTT	CASRPTGQLSGNTIYF	TRBV27	TRBJ1-3	NA	TRBD1
TGTGCCAGTACCCACACAGGTGGGGTAATGGGAGGCTTTGGCTACACCTTC	CASTHTGGVMGGFGYTF	TRBV19	TRBJ1-2	NA	NA
TGTGCCAGCAGCTTAGGGACAGGGACTAATTCACCCCTCCACTTT	CASSLGTGTNSPLHF	TRBV7-2	TRBJ1-6	NA	TRBD1
TGCGCCAGCAGCTACCAACCCAGGGAATCTGTCTATGGCTACACCTTC	CASSYQPRESVYGYTF	TRBV4-3	TRBJ1-2	NA	NA
TGTGCCAGCAGCTCGGGACAGGGGTCCTACGAGCAGTACTTC	CASSSGQGSYEQYF	TRBV5-8	TRBJ2-7	NA	TRBD1
TGTGCCAGCAGCAAGACAGGGGTTGGTTACGAGCAGTACTTC	CASSKTGVGYEQYF	TRBV27	TRBJ2-7	NA	TRBD1
TGTGCCAGCAGCTTGTTGGGACAGGGTTCCTACGAGCAGTACTTC	CASSLLGQGSYEQYF	TRBV5-6	TRBJ2-7	once	TRBD1
TGTGCCAGCAGTCCCGGGGACACGAACACCGGGGAGCTGTTTTTT	CASSPGDTNTGELFF	TRBV6-5	TRBJ2-2	few	NA
TGTGCCAGTAGTAGCCCCGGGACAGCCACCTACGAGCAGTACTTC	CASSSPGTATYEQYF	TRBV19	TRBJ2-7	NA	TRBD1
TGTGCCAGCAGCTTGGCTGGCAGGGAGAACACTGAAGCTTTCTTT	CASSLAGRENTEAFF	TRBV5-4	TRBJ1-1	NA	NA
TGTGCCAGCAGTTTCGGCAGGGGGCGGAAAAATTCACCCCTCCACTTT	CASSFGRGRKNSPLHF	TRBV6-5	TRBJ1-6	NA	TRBD1
TGTGCCAGTAGTATTCAGGGGGCGTCGTACGAGCAGTACTTC	CASSIQGASYEQYF	TRBV19	TRBJ2-7	NA	TRBD1
TGCGCCAGCAGCCTGGAGACTAGCGGGAGAAAGCAGTACTTC	CASSLETSGRKQYF	TRBV4-3	TRBJ2-7	NA	TRBD2
TGTGCCAGCAGTACCGAGGGGACTAGTTCCTACGAGCAGTACTTC	CASSTEGTSSYEQYF	TRBV7-9	TRBJ2-7	once	TRBD2
TGTGCCAGCAGTTTGCTAGGGGGTTTTGATGAGCAGTACTTC	CASSLLGGFDEQYF	TRBV27	TRBJ2-7	NA	NA
TGTGCCAGTAGTATAAGGGAGGAGGGATACAATGAGCAGTTCTTC	CASSIREEGYNEQFF	TRBV19	TRBJ2-1	NA	NA
TGCGCCAGCAGCCAAGACATGGCTAGCGCAATCTACAATGAGCAGTTCTTC	CASSQDMASAIYNEQFF	TRBV4-3	TRBJ2-1	NA	NA
TGTGCCAGCAGCCCTTGGGACAGCGAGGGGGAGACCCAGTACTTC	CASSPWDSEGETQYF	TRBV3-1/TRBV3-2	TRBJ2-5	NA	TRBD1
TGTGCCTGGAGCCACAGGGGGAGCAATCAGCCCCAGCATTTT	CAWSHRGSNQPQHF	TRBV30	TRBJ1-5	NA	TRBD1